The sequence of this T cell receptor (beta chain) was determined in a study of blood T cell repertoires in COVID-19. The overall study: Spain, Italy and the United States supplied samples that represented acute and convalescent COVID-19. From T cells, B-cell-depleted T cells, or PBMCs came the material, which was cDNA or gDNA.

Seattle patients were enrolled while actively infected and followed longitudinally. The germline gives CDR1 MNHEY, CDR2 SVGAGI. The V gene end was trimmed by 6 bases and the J gene end by 4 bases; junction bases not matched to a gene: 6. This CDR3 spans 14 amino acids. TCRdb's table, derived via immunoSEQ multiplex PCR, lists solely in-frame clones and lacks some. The sample includes around 23,000 clones, approximately 72% of them seen just once. This receptor was obtained from a man aged 50-59 years with COVID-19, enrolled during active disease. The source material was peripheral blood. V usage is TRBV6-5 and J usage is TRBJ1-1; 9 bases line up with TRBD1. The CDR3 DNA is TGTGCCAGCAGGGGGACAGGGAGGGGCACTGAAGCTTTCTTT. It translates to CASRGTGRGTEAFF.